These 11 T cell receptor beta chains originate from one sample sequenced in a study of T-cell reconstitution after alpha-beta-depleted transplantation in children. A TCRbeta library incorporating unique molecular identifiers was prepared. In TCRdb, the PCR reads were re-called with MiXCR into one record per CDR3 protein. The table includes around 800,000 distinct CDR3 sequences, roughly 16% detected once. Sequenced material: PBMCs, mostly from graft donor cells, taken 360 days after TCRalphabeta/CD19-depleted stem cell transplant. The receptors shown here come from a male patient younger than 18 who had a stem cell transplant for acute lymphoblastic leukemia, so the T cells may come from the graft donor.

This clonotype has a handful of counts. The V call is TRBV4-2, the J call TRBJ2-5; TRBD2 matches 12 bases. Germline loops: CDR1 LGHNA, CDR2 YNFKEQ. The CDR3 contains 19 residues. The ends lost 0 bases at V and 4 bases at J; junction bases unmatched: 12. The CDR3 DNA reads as TGTGCCAGCAGCCAAGATCGGATGTACCCGGGACTAGCGGGAGAGACCCAGTACTTC. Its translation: CASSQDRMYPGLAGETQYF.

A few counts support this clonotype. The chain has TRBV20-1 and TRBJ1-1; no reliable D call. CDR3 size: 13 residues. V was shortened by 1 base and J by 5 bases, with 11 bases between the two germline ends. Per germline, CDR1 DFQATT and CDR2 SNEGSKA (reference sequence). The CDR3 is CSARGQVPTEAFF. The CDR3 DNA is TGCAGTGCTAGAGGGCAGGTCCCAACTGAAGCTTTCTTT.

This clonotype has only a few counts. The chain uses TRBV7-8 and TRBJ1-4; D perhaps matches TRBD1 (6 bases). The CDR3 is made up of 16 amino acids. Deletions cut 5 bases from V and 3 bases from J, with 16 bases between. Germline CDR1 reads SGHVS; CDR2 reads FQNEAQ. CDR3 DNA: TGTGCCAGCAGCCCGGGGGCCCGGATTCCTAATGAAAAACTGTTTTTT. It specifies CASSPGARIPNEKLFF.

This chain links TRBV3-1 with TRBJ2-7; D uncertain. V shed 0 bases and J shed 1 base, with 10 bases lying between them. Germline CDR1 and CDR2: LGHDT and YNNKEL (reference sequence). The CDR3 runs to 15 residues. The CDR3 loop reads CASSQDLGGSYEQYF. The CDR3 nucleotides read TGTGCCAGCAGCCAAGATCTGGGCGGATCCTACGAGCAGTACTTC.

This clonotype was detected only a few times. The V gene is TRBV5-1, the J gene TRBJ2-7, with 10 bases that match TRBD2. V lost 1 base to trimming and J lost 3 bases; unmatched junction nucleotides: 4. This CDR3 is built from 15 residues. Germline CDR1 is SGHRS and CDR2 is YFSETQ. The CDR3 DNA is TGCGCCAGCAGCTTGTTTCCTAGCGGGAGCTACGAGCAGTACTTC. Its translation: CASSLFPSGSYEQYF.

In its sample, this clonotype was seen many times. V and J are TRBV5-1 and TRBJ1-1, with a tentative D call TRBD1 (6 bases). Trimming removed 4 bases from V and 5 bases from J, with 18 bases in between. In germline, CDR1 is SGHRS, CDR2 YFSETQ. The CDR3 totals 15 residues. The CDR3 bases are TGCGCCAGCAGCGCCTACAGGGCTAGGGGAACTGAAGCTTTCTTT. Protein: CASSAYRARGTEAFF.

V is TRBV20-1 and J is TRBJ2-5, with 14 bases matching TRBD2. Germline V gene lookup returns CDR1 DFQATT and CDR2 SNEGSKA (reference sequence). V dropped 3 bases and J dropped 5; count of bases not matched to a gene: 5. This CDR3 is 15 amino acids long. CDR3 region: CSARGLAGETETQYF. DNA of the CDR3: TGCAGTGCTAGGGGACTAGCGGGAGAGACGGAGACCCAGTACTTC.

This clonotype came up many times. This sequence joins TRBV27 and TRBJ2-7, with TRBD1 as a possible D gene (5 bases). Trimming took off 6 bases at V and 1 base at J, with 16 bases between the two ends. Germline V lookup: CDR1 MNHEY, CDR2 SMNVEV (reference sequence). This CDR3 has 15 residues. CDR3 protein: CASSPTLRQSYEQYF. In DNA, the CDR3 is TGTGCCAGCAGCCCCACCCTTCGACAGTCCTACGAGCAGTACTTC.

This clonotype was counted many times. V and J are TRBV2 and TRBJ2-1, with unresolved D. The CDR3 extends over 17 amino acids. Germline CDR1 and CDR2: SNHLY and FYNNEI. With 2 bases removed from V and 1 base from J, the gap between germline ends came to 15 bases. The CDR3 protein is CASSERLPRSSYNEQFF. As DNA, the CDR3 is TGTGCCAGCAGTGAAAGGCTCCCCCGCTCGTCCTACAATGAGCAGTTCTTC.

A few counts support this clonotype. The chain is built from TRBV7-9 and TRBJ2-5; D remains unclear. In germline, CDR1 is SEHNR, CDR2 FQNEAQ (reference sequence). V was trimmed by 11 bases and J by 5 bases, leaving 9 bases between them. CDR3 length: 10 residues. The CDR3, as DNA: TGTGCCGTCGCCAGGGAGACCCAGTACTTC. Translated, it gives CAVARETQYF.

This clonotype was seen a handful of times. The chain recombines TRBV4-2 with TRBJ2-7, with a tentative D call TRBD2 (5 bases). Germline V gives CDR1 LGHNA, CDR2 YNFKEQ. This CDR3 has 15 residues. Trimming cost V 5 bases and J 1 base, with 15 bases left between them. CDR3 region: CASSYRDHPSYEQYF. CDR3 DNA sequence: TGTGCCAGCAGCTACCGGGATCACCCATCCTACGAGCAGTACTTC.